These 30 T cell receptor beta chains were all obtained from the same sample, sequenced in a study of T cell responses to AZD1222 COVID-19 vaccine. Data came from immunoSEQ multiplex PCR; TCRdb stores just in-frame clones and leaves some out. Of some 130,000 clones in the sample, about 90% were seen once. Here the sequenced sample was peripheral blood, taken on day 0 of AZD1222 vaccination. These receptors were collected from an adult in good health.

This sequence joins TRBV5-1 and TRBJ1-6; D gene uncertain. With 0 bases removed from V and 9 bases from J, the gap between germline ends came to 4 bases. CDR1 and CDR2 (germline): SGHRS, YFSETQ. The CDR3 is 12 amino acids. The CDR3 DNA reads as TGCGCCAGCAGCTTGGATGTTTCACCCCTCCACTTT. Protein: CASSLDVSPLHF.

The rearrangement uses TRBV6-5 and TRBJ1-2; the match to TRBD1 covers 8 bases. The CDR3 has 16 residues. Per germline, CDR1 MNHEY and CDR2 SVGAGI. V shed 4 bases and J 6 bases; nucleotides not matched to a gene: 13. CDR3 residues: CASSWSAGGRSDGYTF. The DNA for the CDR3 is TGTGCCAGCAGTTGGTCGGCAGGGGGCCGGTCGGATGGCTACACCTTC.

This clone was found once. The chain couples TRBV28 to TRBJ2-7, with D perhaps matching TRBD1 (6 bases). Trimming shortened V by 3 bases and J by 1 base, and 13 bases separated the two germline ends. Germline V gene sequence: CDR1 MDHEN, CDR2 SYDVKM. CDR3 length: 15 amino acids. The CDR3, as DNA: TGTGCCAGCAGTTTTGGCAGGGGTCCTTCCTACGAGCAGTACTTC. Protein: CASSFGRGPSYEQYF.

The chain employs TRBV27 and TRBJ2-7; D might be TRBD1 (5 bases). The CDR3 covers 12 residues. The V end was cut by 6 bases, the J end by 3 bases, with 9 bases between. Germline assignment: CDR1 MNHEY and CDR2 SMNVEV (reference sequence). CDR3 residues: CASRGPYYEQYF. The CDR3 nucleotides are TGTGCCAGCAGGGGGCCTTACTACGAGCAGTACTTC.

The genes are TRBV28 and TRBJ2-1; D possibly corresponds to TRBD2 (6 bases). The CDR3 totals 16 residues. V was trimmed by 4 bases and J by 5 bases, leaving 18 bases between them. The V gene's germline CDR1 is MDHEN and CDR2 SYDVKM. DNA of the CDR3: TGTGCCAGCAGTTACCTTACTGGTAGCGGAAACAATGAGCAGTTCTTC. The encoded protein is CASSYLTGSGNNEQFF. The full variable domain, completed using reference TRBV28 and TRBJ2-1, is DVKVTQSSRYLVKRTGEKVFLECVQDMDHENMFWYRQDPGLGLRLIYFSYDVKMKEKGDIPEGYSVSREKKERFSLILESASTNQTSMYLCASSYLTGSGNNEQFFGPGTRLTVL.

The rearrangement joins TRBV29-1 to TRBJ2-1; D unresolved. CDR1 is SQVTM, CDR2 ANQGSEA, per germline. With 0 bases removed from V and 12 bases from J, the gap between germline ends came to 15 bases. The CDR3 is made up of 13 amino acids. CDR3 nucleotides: TGCAGCGTTGAAGAGGGCGGCAGGACCGGGCAGTTCTTC. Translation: CSVEEGGRTGQFF.

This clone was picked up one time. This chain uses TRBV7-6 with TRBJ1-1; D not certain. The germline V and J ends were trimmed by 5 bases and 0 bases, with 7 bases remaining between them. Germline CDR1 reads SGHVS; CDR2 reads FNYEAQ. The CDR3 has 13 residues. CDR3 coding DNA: TGTGCCAGCAGCAGGGAGATGAACACTGAAGCTTTCTTT. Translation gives CASSREMNTEAFF. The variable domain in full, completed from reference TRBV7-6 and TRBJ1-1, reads GAGVSQSPRYKVTKRGQDVALRCDPISGHVSLYWYRQALGQGPEFLTYFNYEAQQDKSGLPNDRFSAERPEGSISTLTIQRTEQRDSAMYRCASSREMNTEAFFGQGTRLTVV.

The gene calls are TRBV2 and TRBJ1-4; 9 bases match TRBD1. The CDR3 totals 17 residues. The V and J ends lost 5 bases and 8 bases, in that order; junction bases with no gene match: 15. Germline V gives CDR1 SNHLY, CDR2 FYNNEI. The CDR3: CASSKDRRDRVLEKLFF. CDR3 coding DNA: TGTGCCAGCAGTAAAGATCGGAGGGACAGGGTATTGGAAAAACTGTTTTTT.

CDR3 in amino acids: CASSPPFGFSGANVLTF. The CDR3 bases are TGTGCCAGCTCACCACCGTTCGGGTTTTCTGGGGCCAACGTCCTGACTTTC. This chain links TRBV18 with TRBJ2-6, with D unclear. The V gene's germline CDR1 is KGHSH and CDR2 LQKENI. Between the trimmed V and J ends, which lost 0 bases and 1 base, there was a span of 10 bases. This CDR3 spans 17 amino acids.

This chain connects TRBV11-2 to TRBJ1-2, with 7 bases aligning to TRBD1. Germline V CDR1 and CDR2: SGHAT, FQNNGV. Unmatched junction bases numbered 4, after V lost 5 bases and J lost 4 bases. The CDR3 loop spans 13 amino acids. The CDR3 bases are TGTGCCAGCAGCCTCAGGGGGTCCTATGGCTACACCTTC. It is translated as CASSLRGSYGYTF.

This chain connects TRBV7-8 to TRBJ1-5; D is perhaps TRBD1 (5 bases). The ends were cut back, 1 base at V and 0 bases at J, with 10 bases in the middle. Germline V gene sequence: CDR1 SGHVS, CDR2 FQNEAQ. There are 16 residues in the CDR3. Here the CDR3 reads CASSLEGQYSNQPQHF. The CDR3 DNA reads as TGTGCCAGCAGCTTAGAGGGGCAGTATAGCAATCAGCCCCAGCATTTT.

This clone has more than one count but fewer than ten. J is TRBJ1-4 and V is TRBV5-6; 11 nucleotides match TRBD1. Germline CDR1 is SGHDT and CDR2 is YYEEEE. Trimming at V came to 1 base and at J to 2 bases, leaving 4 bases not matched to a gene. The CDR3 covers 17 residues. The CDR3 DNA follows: TGTGCCAGCAGCTTGTTCGGACAGGGGGCTACTAATGAAAAACTGTTTTTT. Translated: CASSLFGQGATNEKLFF.

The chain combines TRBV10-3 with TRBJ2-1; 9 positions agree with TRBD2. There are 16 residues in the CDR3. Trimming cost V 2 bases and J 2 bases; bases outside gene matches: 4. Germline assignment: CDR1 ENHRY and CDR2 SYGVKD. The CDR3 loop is CAISEGSGSTYNEQFF. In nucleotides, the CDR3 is TGTGCCATCAGTGAGGGTAGCGGGAGTACCTACAATGAGCAGTTCTTC.

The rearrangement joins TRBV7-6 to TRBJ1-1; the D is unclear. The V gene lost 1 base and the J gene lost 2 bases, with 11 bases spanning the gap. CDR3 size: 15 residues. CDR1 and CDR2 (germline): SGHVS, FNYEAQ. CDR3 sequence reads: CASSLVDGSNTEAFF. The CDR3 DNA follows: TGTGCCAGCAGCTTAGTGGACGGGAGTAACACTGAAGCTTTCTTT.

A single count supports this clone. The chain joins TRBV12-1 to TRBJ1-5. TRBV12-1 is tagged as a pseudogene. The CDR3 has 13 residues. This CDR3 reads CASSFKGNQPQHF. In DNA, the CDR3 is TGTGCCAGCAGCTTTAAAGGGAATCAGCCCCAGCATTTT.

The CDR3 spells CASSFSLLTQYF. The DNA of the CDR3 is TGTGCCAGCAGTTTCAGTCTTCTTACGCAGTATTTT. J is TRBJ2-3 and V is TRBV28; D gene unclear. The CDR3 extends over 12 amino acids. Germline-derived CDR1 and CDR2 are MDHEN and SYDVKM. The ends were cut back, 3 bases at V and 8 bases at J, with 9 bases in the middle.

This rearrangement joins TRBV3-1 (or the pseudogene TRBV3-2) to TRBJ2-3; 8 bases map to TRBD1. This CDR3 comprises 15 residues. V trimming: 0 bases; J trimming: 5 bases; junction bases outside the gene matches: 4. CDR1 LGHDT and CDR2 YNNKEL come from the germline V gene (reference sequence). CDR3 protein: CASSQDWDRRDTQYF. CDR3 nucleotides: TGTGCCAGCAGCCAAGATTGGGACAGGAGAGATACGCAGTATTTT.

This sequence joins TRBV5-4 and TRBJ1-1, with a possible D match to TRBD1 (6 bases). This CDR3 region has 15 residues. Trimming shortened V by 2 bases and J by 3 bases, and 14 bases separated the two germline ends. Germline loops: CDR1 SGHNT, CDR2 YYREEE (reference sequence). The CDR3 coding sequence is TGTGCCAGCAGCTTCTATGGAGGGGGGTACACTGAAGCTTTCTTT. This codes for CASSFYGGGYTEAFF.

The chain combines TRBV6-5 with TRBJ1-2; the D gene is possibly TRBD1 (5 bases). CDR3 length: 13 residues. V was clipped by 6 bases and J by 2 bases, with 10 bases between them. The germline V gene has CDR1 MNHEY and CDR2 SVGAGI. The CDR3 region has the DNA TGTGCCAGCAGAGACAGTTGGAACTATGGCTACACCTTC. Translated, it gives CASRDSWNYGYTF.

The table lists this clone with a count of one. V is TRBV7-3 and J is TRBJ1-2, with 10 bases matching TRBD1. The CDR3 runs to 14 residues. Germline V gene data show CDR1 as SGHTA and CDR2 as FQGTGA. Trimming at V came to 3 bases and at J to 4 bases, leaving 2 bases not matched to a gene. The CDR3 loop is CASSLGTGVYGYTF. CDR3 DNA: TGTGCCAGCAGCTTGGGGACAGGGGTCTATGGCTACACCTTC. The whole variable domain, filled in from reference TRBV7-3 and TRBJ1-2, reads GAGVSQTPSNKVTEKGKYVELRCDPISGHTALYWYRQSLGQGPEFLIYFQGTGAADDSGLPNDRFFAVRPEGSVSTLKIQRTERGDSAVYLCASSLGTGVYGYTFGSGTRLTVV.

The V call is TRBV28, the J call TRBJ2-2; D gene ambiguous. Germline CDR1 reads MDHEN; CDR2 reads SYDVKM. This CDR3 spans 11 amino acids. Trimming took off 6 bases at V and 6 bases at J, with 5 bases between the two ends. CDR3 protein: CASSPSGELFF. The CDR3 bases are TGTGCCAGCAGCCCTTCCGGGGAGCTGTTTTTT.

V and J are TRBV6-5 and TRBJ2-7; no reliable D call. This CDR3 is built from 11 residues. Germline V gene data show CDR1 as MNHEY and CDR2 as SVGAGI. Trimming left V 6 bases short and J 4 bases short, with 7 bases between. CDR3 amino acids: CASSIIYEQYF. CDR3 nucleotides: TGTGCCAGCAGCATTATATACGAGCAGTACTTC.

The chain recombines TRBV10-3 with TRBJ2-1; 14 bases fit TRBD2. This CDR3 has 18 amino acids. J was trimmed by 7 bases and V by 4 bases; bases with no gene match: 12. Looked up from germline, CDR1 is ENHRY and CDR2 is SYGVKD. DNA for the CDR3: TGTGCCATCAGTGTAGGAGGACTAGCGGGGGGCCGGTCAAATGAGCAGTTCTTC. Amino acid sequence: CAISVGGLAGGRSNEQFF.

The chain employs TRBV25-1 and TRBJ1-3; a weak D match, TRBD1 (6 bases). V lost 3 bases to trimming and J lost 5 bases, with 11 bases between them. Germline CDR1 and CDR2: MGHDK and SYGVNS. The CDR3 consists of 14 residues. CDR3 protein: CASSDNRARNTIYF. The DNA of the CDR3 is TGTGCCAGCAGTGATAACAGGGCCCGAAACACCATATATTTT.

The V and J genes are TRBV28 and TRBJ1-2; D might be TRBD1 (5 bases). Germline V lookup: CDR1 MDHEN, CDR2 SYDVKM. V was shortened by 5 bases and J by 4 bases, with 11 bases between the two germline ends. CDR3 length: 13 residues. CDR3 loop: CASSPGGGYGYTF. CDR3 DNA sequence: TGTGCCAGCAGTCCCGGCGGGGGCTATGGCTACACCTTC.

CDR3 region: CASSTKTGRTEAFF. CDR3 nucleotides: TGTGCCAGTAGTACAAAGACAGGGCGCACTGAAGCTTTCTTT. J is TRBJ1-1 and V is TRBV19, with TRBD1 identical over 7 bases. The CDR3 sequence is 14 residues long. The V segment lost 4 bases and the J segment 4 bases; nucleotides outside the gene matches: 6. Germline CDR1 and CDR2: LNHDA and SQIVND (reference sequence). Combining the CDR3 with reference TRBV19 and TRBJ1-1 gives the whole variable domain DGGITQSPKYLFRKEGQNVTLSCEQNLNHDAMYWYRQDPGQGLRLIYYSQIVNDFQKGDIAEGYSVSREKKESFPLTVTSAQKNPTAFYLCASSTKTGRTEAFFGQGTRLTVV.

The CDR3 reads CASMRDSVNGYTF. CDR3 nucleotide sequence: TGTGCCAGCATGAGGGACAGCGTAAATGGCTACACCTTC. This chain uses TRBV2 with TRBJ1-2, with 7 nucleotides matching TRBD1. The CDR3 runs to 13 residues. Trimming cost V 7 bases and J 6 bases; bases outside gene matches: 8. The germline CDR1 and CDR2 sequences are SNHLY and FYNNEI.

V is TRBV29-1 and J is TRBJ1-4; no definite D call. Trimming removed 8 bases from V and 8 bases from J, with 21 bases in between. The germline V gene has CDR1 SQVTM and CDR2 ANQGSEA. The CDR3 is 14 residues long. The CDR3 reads CSSGKWAVGEKLFF. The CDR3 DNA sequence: TGCAGCTCCGGAAAATGGGCAGTAGGGGAAAAACTGTTTTTT.

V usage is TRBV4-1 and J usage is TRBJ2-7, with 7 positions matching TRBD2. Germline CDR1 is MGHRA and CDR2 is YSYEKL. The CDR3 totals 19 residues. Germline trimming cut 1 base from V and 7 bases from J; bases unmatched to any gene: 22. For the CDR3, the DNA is TGCGCCAGCAGCCAAGTTCCCATGGGAGCCGGGAGGCCCGAGTGGGAGCAGTACTTC. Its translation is CASSQVPMGAGRPEWEQYF.

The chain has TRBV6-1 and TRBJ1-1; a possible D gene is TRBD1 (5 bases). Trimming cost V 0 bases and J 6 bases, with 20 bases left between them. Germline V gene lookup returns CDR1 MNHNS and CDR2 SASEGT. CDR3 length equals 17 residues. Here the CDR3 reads CASSEAGGGGARAEAFF. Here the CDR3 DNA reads TGTGCCAGCAGTGAAGCAGGTGGGGGAGGGGCGCGAGCTGAAGCTTTCTTT.